The following is a T cell receptor beta chain sequence with its context. Its antigen is as yet unknown. The data originate from a study of long-term antiretroviral therapy in people with HIV. General study results and limits: Transplant donor controls retained higher diversity, though diversity increased after ART. Clones that expanded before ART (that is, prior to treatment) dominated the repertoire at all time points.

Assay version v3.0 of immunoSEQ was used, and it was run at survey level. Assay used: immunoSEQ multiplex PCR; TCRdb lists only in-frame clones, some missing. The sample has some 35,000 clones; about 80% are singletons. The V end was cut by 5 bases, the J end by 2 bases, with 22 bases between. The CDR3 is 17 amino acids. CDR1 and CDR2 from the germline V gene are SEHNR and FQNEAQ (reference sequence). Participants with HIV, all of them, were treated in the United States. The chain employs TRBV7-9 and TRBJ2-7; a weak D match, TRBD1 (5 bases). This clonotype originated in a man between 18 and 29 years old with HIV. Sequencing was performed on unsorted PBMCs, taken 0.4 years before starting antiretroviral therapy. Written as DNA, the CDR3 is TGTGCCAGCAGCCCAACATTAACAGGACGTAGAGCCTACGAGCAGTACTTC. Protein product: CASSPTLTGRRAYEQYF.